This TCR beta chain was retrieved from a study of blood T cell repertoires in COVID-19. Across the study: The United States, Italy and Spain supplied acute and convalescent COVID-19 samples.

Sequencing used immunoSEQ multiplex PCR; TCRdb keeps in-frame clones, though not all of them. The sample lists 120,000 or so clones, around 88% occurring once. Trimming shortened V by 2 bases and J by 7 bases, and 8 bases separated the two germline ends. The CDR3 is 13 amino acids. CDR1 and CDR2 from the germline V gene are SGHTA and FQGNSA. Sequenced material: peripheral blood. The receptor was derived from a man older than 75 with active or convalescent COVID-19. The J gene is TRBJ2-2, the V gene TRBV7-2; D not certain. The CDR3 bases are TGTGCCAGCAGCTTAAATTCCGGCGGGGAGCTGTTTTTT. Residues: CASSLNSGGELFF.